Here is one T cell receptor (beta chain) with its context. Donors were systemically healthy Caucasian individuals from Russia aged about 6 to 90 years. Total RNA extraction produced at least 6 micrograms (per sample) for the study. CDR3 length: 16 residues. Germline lookup yields CDR1 SGHRS and CDR2 YFSETQ. V was trimmed by 4 bases and J by 4 bases, leaving 19 bases between them. The second PCR ran about 6 to 12 cycles with a sample-barcoded 5' primer and J-beta primers. Every cDNA molecule bore a tag from a template-switch adaptor containing 12 random nucleotides. MiXCR, applied by TCRdb to the 5' RACE reads, yields one record per CDR3 protein. The repertoire consists of more than 650,000 distinct CDR3 sequences, with about 55% occurring once and the leading ten covering 41%. This entry belongs to a study of blood T cells in healthy people across ages.

Sample: blood. The chain couples TRBV5-1 to TRBJ2-3; tentative D call: TRBD2 (5 bases). This TCR derives from a man older than 75 in good health. CDR3: CASSAAAVVGADTQYF. In DNA form, the CDR3 reads TGCGCCAGCAGCGCAGCGGCAGTCGTTGGGGCAGATACGCAGTATTTT.